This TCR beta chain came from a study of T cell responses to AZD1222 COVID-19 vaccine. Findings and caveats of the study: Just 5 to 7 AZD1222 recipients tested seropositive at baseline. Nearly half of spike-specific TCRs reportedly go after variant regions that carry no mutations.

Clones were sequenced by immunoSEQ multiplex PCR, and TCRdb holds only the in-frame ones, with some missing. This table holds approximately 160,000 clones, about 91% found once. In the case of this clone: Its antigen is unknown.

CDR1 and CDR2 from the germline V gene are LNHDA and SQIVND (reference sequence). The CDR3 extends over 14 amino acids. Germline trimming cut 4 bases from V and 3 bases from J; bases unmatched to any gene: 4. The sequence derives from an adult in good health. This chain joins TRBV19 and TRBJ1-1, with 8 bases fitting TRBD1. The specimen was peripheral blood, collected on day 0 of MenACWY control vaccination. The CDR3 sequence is CASSTGQGHTEAFF. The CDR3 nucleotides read TGTGCCAGTAGTACCGGACAGGGCCACACTGAAGCTTTCTTT.